Sequencing of this T cell receptor beta chain was carried out in a study of T-cell reconstitution after alpha-beta-depleted transplantation in children. Findings and limits, study-wide: Several hundred expanded graft clones reportedly were the source of alpha-beta T cells about two months after transplant.

This clonotype was recorded many times. What it binds is not known. Library preparation (for TCRbeta) was performed with unique molecular identifiers. One entry per CDR3 protein results from TCRdb running MiXCR on the PCR reads. The sample lists approximately 240,000 distinct CDR3 sequences; roughly 11% were seen once. With V trimmed by 1 base and J by 5 bases, 6 bases remained unmatched. In germline, CDR1 is SGHTA, CDR2 FQGNSA. The CDR3 contains 15 residues. This clonotype was sampled from a child under two years old with acute myeloid leukemia, due to receive a stem cell transplant. The V and J genes are TRBV7-2 and TRBJ2-3, with 7 bases matching TRBD2. The specimen comprised PBMCs, sampled before TCRalphabeta/CD19-depleted stem cell transplant. The CDR3 nucleotides are TGTGCCAGCAGCTTAGTGGCGGGAGAGGTAGATACGCAGTATTTT. It specifies CASSLVAGEVDTQYF. The whole variable domain, filled in from reference TRBV7-2 and TRBJ2-3, reads GAGVSQSPSNKVTEKGKDVELRCDPISGHTALYWYRQSLGQGLEFLIYFQGNSAPDKSGLPSDRFSAERTGGSVSTLTIQRTQQEDSAVYLCASSLVAGEVDTQYFGPGTRLTVL.